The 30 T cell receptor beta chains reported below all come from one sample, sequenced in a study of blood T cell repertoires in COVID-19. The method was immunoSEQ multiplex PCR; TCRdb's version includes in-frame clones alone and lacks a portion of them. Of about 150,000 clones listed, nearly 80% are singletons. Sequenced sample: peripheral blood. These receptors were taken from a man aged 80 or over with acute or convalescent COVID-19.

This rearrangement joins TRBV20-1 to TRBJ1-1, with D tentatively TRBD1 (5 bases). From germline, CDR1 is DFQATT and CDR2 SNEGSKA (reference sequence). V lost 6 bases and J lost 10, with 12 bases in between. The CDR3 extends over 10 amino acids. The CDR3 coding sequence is TGCAGTGCCGGGGGAGTATCAGCTTTCTTT. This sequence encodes CSAGGVSAFF.

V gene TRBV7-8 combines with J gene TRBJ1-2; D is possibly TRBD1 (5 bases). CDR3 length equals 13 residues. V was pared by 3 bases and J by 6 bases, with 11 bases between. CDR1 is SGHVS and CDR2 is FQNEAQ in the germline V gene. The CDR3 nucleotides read TGTGCCAGCAGCTTGAGCAGGGTGGATGGCTACACCTTC. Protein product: CASSLSRVDGYTF.

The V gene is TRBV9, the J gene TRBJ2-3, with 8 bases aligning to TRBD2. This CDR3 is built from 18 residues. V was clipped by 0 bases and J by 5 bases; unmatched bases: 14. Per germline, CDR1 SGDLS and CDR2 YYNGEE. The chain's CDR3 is CASSVGSRAGGRGDTQYF. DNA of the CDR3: TGTGCCAGCAGCGTAGGTTCGAGGGCGGGGGGCCGCGGAGATACGCAGTATTTT.

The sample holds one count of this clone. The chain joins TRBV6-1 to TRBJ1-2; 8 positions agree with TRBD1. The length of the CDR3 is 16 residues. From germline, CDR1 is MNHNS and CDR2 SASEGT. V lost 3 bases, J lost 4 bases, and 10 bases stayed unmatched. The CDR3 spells CASSERGQGLSYGYTF. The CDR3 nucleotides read TGTGCCAGCAGTGAGAGAGGACAGGGATTGAGCTATGGCTACACCTTC.

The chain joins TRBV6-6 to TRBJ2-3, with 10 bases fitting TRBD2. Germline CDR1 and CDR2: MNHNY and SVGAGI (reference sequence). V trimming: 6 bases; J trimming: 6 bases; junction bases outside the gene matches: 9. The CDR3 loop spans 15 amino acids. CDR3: CASSYSGGPSDTQYF. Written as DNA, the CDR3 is TGTGCCAGCAGCTATAGCGGGGGGCCCTCGGATACGCAGTATTTT.

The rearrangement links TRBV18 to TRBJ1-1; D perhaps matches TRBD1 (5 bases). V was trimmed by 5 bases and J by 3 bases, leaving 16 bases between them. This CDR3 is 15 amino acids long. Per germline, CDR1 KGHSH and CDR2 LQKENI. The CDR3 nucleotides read TGTGCCAGCTCATCTAGGGGTCTACGGGACACTGAAGCTTTCTTT. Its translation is CASSSRGLRDTEAFF.

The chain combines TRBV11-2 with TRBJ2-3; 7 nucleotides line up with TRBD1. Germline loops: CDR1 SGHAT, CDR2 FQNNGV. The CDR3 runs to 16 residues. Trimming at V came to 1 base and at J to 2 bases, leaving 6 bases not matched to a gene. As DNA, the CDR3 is TGTGCCAGCAGCTTAGCACAGGGGCGGGTCACAGATACGCAGTATTTT. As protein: CASSLAQGRVTDTQYF.

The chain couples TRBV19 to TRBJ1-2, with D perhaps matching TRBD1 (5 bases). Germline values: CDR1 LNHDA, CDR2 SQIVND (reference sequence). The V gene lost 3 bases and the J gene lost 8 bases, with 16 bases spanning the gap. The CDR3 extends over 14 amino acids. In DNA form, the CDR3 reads TGTGCCAGTAGTATTTTCCCAGGGTGGGAAGGCTACACCTTC. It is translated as CASSIFPGWEGYTF.

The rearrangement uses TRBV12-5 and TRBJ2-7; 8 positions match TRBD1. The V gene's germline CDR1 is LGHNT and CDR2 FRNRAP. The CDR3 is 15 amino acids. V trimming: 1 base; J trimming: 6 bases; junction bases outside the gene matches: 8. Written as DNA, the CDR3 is TGTGCTAGTGGTTTGGGACCGGGACAGGTTGTCGAGCAGTACTTC. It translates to CASGLGPGQVVEQYF.

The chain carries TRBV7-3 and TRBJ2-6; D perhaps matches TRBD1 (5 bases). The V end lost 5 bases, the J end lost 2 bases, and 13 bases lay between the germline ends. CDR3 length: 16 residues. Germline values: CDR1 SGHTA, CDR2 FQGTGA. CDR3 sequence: CASSPSGFTGANVLTF. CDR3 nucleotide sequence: TGTGCCAGCAGCCCCTCAGGGTTCACTGGGGCCAACGTCCTGACTTTC.

CDR3: CASSECPIIPGYEQYV. CDR3 in DNA: TGCGCCAGCAGTGAGTGCCCTATAATTCCAGGCTACGAGCAGTACGTC. This chain connects TRBV10-1 to TRBJ2-7; no firm D call. Between the trimmed V and J ends, which lost 1 base and 3 bases, there was a span of 16 bases. Germline lookup yields CDR1 WNHNN and CDR2 SYGVQD (reference sequence). The CDR3 covers 16 residues.

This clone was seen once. The CDR3: CASSQDREGANYGYTF. The CDR3 DNA follows: TGTGCCAGCAGCCAAGATCGGGAGGGGGCGAACTATGGCTACACCTTC. The rearrangement joins TRBV4-2 to TRBJ1-2, with 7 bases lining up with TRBD1. CDR3 length equals 16 residues. After removal of 0 bases from V and 2 bases from J, the junction contained 6 bases not matched to a gene. The germline V gene encodes CDR1 LGHNA and CDR2 YNFKEQ.

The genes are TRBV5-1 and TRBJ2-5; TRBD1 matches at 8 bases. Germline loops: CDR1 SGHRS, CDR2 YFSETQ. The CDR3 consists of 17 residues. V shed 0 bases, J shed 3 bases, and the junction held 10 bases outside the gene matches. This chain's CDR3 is CASSLALVQGGKETQYF. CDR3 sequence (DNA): TGCGCCAGCAGCTTGGCCTTGGTACAGGGGGGAAAAGAGACCCAGTACTTC.

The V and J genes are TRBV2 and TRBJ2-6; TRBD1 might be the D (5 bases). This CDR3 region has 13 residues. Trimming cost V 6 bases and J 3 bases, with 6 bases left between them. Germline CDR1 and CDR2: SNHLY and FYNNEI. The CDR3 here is CASRGLGANVLTF. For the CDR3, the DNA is TGTGCCAGCAGGGGGCTTGGGGCCAACGTCCTGACTTTC.

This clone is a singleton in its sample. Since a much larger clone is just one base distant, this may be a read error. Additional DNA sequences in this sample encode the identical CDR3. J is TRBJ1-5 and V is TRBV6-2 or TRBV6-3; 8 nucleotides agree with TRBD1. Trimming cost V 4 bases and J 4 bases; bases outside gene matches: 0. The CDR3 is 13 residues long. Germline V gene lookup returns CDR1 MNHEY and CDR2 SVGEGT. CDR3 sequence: CASSWTGNQPQHF. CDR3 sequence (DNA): TGTGCCAGCAGTTGGACAGGGAATCAGCCCCAGCATTTT.

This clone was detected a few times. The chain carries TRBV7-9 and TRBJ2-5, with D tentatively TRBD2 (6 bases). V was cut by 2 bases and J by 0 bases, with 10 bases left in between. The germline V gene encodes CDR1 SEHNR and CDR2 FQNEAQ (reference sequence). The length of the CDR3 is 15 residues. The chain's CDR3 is CASSLHRDYQETQYF. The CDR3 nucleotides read TGTGCCAGCAGCTTACACCGGGACTACCAAGAGACCCAGTACTTC.

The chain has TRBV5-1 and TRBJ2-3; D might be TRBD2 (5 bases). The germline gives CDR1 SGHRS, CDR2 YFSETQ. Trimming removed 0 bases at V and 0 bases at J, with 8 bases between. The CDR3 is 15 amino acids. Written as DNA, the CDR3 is TGCGCCAGCAGCTTGGCCGGGATTAGCACAGATACGCAGTATTTT. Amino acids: CASSLAGISTDTQYF.

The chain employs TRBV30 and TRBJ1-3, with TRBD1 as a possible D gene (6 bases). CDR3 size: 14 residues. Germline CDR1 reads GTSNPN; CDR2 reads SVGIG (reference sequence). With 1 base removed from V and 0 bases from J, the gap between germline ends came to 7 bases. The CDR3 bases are TGTGCCTGGAGTGGGACAGTCTCTGGAAACACCATATATTTT. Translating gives CAWSGTVSGNTIYF. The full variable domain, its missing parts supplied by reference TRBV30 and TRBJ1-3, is SQTIHQWPATLVQPVGSPLSLECTVEGTSNPNLYWYRQAAGRGLQLLFYSVGIGQISSEVPQNLSASRPQDRQFILSSKKLLLSDSGFYLCAWSGTVSGNTIYFGEGSWLTVV.

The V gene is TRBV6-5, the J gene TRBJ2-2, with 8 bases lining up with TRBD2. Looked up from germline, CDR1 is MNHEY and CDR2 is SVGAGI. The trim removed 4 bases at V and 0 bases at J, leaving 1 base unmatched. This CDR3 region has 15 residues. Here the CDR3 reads CASSFGGANTGELFF. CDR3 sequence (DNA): TGTGCCAGCAGTTTCGGGGGGGCGAACACCGGGGAGCTGTTTTTT.

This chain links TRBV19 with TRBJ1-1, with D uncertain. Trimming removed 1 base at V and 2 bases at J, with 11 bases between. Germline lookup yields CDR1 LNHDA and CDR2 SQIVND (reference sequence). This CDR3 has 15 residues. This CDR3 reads CASSIAVHVNTEAFF. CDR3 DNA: TGTGCCAGTAGTATAGCCGTACACGTAAACACTGAAGCTTTCTTT.

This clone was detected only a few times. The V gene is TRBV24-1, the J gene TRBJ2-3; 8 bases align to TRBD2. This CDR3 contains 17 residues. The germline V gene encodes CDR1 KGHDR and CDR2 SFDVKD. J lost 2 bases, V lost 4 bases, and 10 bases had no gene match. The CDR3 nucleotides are TGTGCCACCAGTGACACTTCTAGCGGGTCCGACACAGATACGCAGTATTTT. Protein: CATSDTSSGSDTDTQYF.

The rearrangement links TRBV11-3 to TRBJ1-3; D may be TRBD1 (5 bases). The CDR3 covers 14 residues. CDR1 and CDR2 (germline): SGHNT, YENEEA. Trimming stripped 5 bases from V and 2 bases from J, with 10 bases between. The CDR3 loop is CASSNWGAGNTIYF. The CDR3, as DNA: TGTGCCAGCAGCAACTGGGGGGCTGGAAACACCATATATTTT.

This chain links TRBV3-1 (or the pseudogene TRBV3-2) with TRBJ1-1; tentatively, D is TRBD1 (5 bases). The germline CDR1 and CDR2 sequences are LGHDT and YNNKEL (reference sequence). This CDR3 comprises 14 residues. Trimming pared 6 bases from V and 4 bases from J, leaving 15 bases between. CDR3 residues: CASSLQAWGTEAFF. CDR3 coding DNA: TGTGCCAGCAGTTTACAGGCTTGGGGCACTGAAGCTTTCTTT.

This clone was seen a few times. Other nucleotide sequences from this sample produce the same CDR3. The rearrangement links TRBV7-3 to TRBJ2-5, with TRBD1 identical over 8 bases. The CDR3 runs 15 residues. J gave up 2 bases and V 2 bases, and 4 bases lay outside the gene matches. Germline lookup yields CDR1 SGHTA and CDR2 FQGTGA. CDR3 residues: CASSLAGGGQETQYF. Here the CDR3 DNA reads TGTGCCAGCAGCTTAGCAGGGGGCGGACAAGAGACCCAGTACTTC. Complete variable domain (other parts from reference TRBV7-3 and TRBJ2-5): GAGVSQTPSNKVTEKGKYVELRCDPISGHTALYWYRQSLGQGPEFLIYFQGTGAADDSGLPNDRFFAVRPEGSVSTLKIQRTERGDSAVYLCASSLAGGGQETQYFGPGTRLLVL.

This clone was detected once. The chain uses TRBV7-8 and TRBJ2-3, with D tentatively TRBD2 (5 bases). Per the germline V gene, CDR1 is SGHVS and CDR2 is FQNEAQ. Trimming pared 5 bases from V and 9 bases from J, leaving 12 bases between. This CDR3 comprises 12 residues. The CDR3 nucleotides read TGTGCCAGCAGCCCCAACACGGGGACGCAGTATTTT. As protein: CASSPNTGTQYF.

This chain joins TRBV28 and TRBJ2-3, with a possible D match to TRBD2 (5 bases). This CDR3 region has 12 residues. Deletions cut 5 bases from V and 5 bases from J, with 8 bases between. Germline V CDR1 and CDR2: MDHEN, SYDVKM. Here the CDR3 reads CASSGRLDTQYF. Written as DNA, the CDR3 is TGTGCCAGCAGTGGGAGATTAGATACGCAGTATTTT.

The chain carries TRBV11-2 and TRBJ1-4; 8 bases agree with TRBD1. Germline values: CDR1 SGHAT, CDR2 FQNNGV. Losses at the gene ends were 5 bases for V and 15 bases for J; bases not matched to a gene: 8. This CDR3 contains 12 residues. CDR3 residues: CASSPNPGQVFF. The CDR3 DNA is TGTGCCAGCAGCCCTAATCCGGGACAGGTGTTTTTT.

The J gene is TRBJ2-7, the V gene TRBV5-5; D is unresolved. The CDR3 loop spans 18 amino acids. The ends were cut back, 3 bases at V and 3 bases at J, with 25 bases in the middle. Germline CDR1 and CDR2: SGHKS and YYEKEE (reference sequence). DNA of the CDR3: TGTGCCAGCAGCTCTCCAGGTTCGGTTATTTCCTCGAACTACGAGCAGTACGTC. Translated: CASSSPGSVISSNYEQYV.

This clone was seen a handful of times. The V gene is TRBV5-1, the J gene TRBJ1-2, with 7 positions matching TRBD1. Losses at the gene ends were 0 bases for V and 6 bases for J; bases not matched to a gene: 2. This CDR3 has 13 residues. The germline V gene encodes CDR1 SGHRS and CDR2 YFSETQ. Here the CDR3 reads CASSLEGADGYTF. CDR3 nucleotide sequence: TGCGCCAGCAGCTTGGAGGGGGCGGATGGCTACACCTTC.

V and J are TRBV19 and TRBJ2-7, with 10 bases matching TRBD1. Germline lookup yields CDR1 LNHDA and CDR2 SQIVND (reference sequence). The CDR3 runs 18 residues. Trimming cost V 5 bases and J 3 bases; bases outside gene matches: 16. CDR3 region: CASSPHEGQGSTVYEQYF. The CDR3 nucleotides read TGTGCCAGTAGTCCGCATGAGGGACAGGGGTCTACGGTCTACGAGCAGTACTTC.